This T cell receptor (beta chain) stems from a study of vaccination and CD4 T cells after COVID-19. In the study overall: Post-COVID draws followed diagnosis by a median around 95 days (range 35 to 161).

About this clonotype: The antigen is not known.

With the Oncomine TCR Beta short-read assay, DNA from cultured CD4+ T cells was sequenced. Researchers extracted genomic DNA from CD4+ T cells that had been cultured. TCRdb re-derived calls from the PCR reads in MiXCR, one entry per CDR3 protein. The sample lists about 23,000 distinct CDR3 sequences, roughly 50% occurring once. Germline CDR1 and CDR2: LNHDA and SQIVND (reference sequence). CDR3 size: 13 residues. With 3 bases removed from V and 5 bases from J, the gap between germline ends came to 7 bases. This sample's treatment: approximately 9-day PBMC culture with coronavirus spike peptide pools or control peptides (ViraFEST assay). Peptide-pool expansion of antigen-specific T cells preceded TCR sequencing in ViraFEST. Approximately 1.8 million PBMCs per well were cultured with 9 to 10 IU/ml IL-2 and 8.5 to 10 ug/ml peptide pools.

The J gene is TRBJ2-2, the V gene TRBV19; no firm D call. The sample taken for sequencing was CD4+ T cells from blood, cultured in vitro. This TCR came from a human donor who had recovered from COVID-19. Written as DNA, the CDR3 is TGTGCCAGTAGTATCACGACAACCGGGGAGCTGTTTTTT. Translated, it gives CASSITTTGELFF. Drawing the rest from reference TRBV19 and TRBJ2-2, the complete variable domain is DGGITQSPKYLFRKEGQNVTLSCEQNLNHDAMYWYRQDPGQGLRLIYYSQIVNDFQKGDIAEGYSVSREKKESFPLTVTSAQKNPTAFYLCASSITTTGELFFGEGSRLTVL.